This TCR beta chain is from a study of early T cells in non-severe SARS-CoV-2 infection. Each CDR3 protein gets one entry after TCRdb re-called the 5' RACE reads with MiXCR. The sample lists 35,000 to 50,000 distinct CDR3 sequences, about 25% occurring once. The length of the CDR3 is 14 residues. Germline CDR1 reads MNHEY; CDR2 reads SVGAGI. V lost 3 bases and J lost 1, with 7 bases in between. The source is an adult who was a healthcare worker with PCR-confirmed SARS-CoV-2 infection or an uninfected control (not recorded which). Sequencing was performed on whole blood, taken at baseline. The V call is TRBV6-5, the J call TRBJ1-5; TRBD1 is a possible D gene (5 bases). The CDR3 loop reads CASSYGGSNQPQHF. DNA for the CDR3: TGTGCCAGCAGTTATGGGGGGAGCAATCAGCCCCAGCATTTT.